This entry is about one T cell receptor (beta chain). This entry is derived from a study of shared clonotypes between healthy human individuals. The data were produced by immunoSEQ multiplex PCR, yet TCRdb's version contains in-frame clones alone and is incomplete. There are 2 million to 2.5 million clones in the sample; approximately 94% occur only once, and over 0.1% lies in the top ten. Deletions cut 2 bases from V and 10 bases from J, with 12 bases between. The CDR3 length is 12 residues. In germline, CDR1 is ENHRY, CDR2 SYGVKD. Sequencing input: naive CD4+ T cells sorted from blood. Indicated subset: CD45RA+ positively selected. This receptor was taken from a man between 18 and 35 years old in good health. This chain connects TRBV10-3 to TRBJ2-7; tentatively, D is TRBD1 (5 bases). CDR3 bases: TGTGCCATCAGTGAGCAGGGATGGGGTCAGTACTTC. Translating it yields CAISEQGWGQYF.